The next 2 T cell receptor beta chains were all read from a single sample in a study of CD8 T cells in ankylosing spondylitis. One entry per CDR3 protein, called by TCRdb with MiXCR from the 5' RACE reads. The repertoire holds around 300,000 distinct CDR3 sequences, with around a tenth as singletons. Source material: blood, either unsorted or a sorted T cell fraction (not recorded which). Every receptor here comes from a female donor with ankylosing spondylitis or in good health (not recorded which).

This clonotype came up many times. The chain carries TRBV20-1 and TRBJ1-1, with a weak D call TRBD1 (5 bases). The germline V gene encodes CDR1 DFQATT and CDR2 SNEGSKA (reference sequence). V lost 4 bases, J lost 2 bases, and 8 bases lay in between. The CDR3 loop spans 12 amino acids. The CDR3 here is CSAKQDNTEAFF. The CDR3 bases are TGCAGTGCTAAACAGGACAACACTGAAGCTTTCTTT.

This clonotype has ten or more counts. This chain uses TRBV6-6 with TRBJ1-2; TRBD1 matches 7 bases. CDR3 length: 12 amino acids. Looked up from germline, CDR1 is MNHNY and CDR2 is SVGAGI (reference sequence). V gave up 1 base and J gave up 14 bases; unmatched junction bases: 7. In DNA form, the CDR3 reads TGTGCCAGCAGTTACTACGAAGGGGGCGATACCTTC. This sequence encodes CASSYYEGGDTF.